This T cell receptor beta chain was recovered during a study of memory B cells and T cells in multiple sclerosis. Study-wide findings and caveats: Compartments had unequal clone-set sizes, affecting shared clonotype counts.

Stimulus-free culture yielded autoproliferating CFSE-dim and non-proliferating CFSE-high T cells, each sequenced separately. Replicate wells were pooled after approximately seven days of stimulus-free culture of around 54 million CFSE-labeled PBMCs. Method: immunoSEQ multiplex PCR; TCRdb's copy keeps in-frame clones and lacks some. Here the sample spans approximately 30,000 clones, 86% being singletons. This clone was seen more than once but under ten times. What it binds is unknown. Trimming took off 0 bases at V and 6 bases at J, with 11 bases between the two ends. Germline lookup yields CDR1 SGHRS and CDR2 YFSETQ. This CDR3 has 14 amino acids.

The chain has TRBV5-1 and TRBJ2-3; D remains unclear. The material sequenced was PBMCs from blood kept in culture. This sequence was found in a human donor with multiple sclerosis. The CDR3, as DNA: TGCGCCAGCAGCTTGGAGGGCCCCGGGGATACGCAGTATTTT. This codes for CASSLEGPGDTQYF.